The rows below give T cell receptor beta chains drawn from one sample of a study of technical replicates of blood from a handful of donors. The method was immunoSEQ multiplex PCR; TCRdb's version includes in-frame clones alone and lacks a portion of them. The sample holds about 78,000 clones; 95% are singletons and the top ten take 0.25%. The sample taken for sequencing was T cells isolated from PBMCs. The receptors stem from a human donor in good health. Each CDR3 is given with its conserved first and last residue. Clone size is given for some rows only: seen once, a few or many times, or a class if the clone is expanded.

J,V,size,CDR3
TRBJ1-1,TRBV11-2,.,CASIVQTGAFF
TRBJ2-1,TRBV28,.,CASSGGVREQFF
TRBJ1-2,TRBV5-1,.,CASSLSQGGSFNYGYTF
TRBJ1-5,TRBV11-3,.,CASSGGTNQPQHF
TRBJ2-7,TRBV5-1,.,CASSTWTSGTLYEQYF
TRBJ2-2,TRBV30,once,CAWSGLTGELFF
TRBJ2-3,TRBV6-1,.,CASSQMDRATDTQYF
TRBJ2-1,TRBV25-1,.,CASREGEVGEQFF
TRBJ1-1,TRBV6-6,.,CASSYGPAVGDTEAFF
TRBJ2-7,TRBV6-1,.,CASSGSGISGYEQYF
TRBJ2-5,TRBV4-1,.,CASSQDWARGRETQYF
TRBJ2-6,TRBV4-1,.,CASSRLLLTGTGGSGANVLTF
TRBJ1-2,TRBV7-2,.,CASSFTSPMGMNGYTF
TRBJ1-5,TRBV15,.,CATSRAATGGAYSNQPQHF
TRBJ2-1,TRBV4-1,.,CASSQVPQDRGREGRGNEQFF
TRBJ1-1,TRBV4-2,once,CASSQDSDRPNTEAFF
TRBJ1-6,TRBV2,.,CASRRRDSNSPLHF
TRBJ1-3,TRBV28,.,CASSLGTEVNTIYF
TRBJ1-1,TRBV27,.,CASSMSSGGRDTEAFF
TRBJ1-3,TRBV7-6,.,CASSPLTGPRNTIYF
TRBJ2-3,TRBV18,.,CASSPWASTDTQYF
TRBJ2-3,TRBV7-9,once,CASSTDVPGTGTDTQYF
TRBJ1-5,TRBV6-5,.,CASSYGGNQPQHF